The TCR beta chain described here comes from a study of OX40 agonist ivuxolimab in advanced cancers. For the study at large: An anti-OX40 (CD134) antibody with agonistic activity, ivuxolimab, was administered to patients. Participants averaged about 60 years of age (range about 23 to 79) and were less than 85% male. Partial responses occurred in three patients (one hepatocellular carcinoma, two cutaneous melanoma).

Points on this clone: Its target is not known.

Study conclusions and caveats: A proportion of nonresponders additionally exhibited low normalized T-cell clonal expansion.

The CDR3 is 14 residues long. Trimming cost V 5 bases and J 1 base, with 11 bases left between them. CDR1 is MDHEN and CDR2 is SYDVKM in the germline V gene. Sequenced by immunoSEQ multiplex PCR; TCRdb stores in-frame clones only, minus some. This sample has approximately 100,000 clones, with approximately 90% found just once. This clonotype was obtained from an adult with an advanced solid tumor such as melanoma, head and neck, liver or kidney cancer. The sequences come from CD4+ or CD8+ T cells sorted from blood, collected in a trial of the OX40 agonist ivuxolimab. V is TRBV28 and J is TRBJ1-1; D is perhaps TRBD1 (5 bases). In DNA form, the CDR3 reads TGTGCCAGCAGTCCCTTGGGGGGGAACACTGAAGCTTTCTTT. It codes for CASSPLGGNTEAFF.